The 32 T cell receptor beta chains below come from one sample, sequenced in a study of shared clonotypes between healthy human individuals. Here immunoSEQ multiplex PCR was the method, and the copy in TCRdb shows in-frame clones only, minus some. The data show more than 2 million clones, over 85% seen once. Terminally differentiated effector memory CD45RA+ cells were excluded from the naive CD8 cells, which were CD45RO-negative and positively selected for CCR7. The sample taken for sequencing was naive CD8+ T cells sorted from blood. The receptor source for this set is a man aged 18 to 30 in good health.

As DNA, the CDR3 is TGTGCCAGCAGCAAGACAACTAGTTGGATCGAGCAGTACTTC. Its translation: CASSKTTSWIEQYF. The V and J genes are TRBV6-1 and TRBJ2-7, with D maybe TRBD2 (5 bases). The CDR3 is 14 amino acids. Trimming left V 6 bases short and J 6 bases short, with 18 bases between. Germline assignment: CDR1 MNHNS and CDR2 SASEGT.

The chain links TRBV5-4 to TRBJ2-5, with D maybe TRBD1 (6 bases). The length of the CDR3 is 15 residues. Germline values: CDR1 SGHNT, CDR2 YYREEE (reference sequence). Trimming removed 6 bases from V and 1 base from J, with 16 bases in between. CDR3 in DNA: TGTGCCAGCAAACCCCTGACAGGTACCCAAGAGACCCAGTACTTC. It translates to CASKPLTGTQETQYF.

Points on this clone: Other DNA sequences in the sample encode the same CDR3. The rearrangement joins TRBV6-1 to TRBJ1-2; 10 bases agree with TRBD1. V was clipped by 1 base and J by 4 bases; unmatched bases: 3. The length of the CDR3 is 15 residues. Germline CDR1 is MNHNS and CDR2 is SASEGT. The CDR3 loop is CASSEGTGGFYGYTF. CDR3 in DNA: TGTGCCAGCAGTGAAGGGACAGGGGGATTCTATGGCTACACCTTC.

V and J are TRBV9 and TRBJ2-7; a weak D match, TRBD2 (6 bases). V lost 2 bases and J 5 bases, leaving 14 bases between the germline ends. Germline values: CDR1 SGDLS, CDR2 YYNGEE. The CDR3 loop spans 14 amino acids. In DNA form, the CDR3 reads TGTGCCAGCAGCGTTACGGGAGACTCTCACGAGCAGTACTTC. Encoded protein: CASSVTGDSHEQYF. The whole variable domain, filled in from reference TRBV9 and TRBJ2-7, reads DSGVTQTPKHLITATGQRVTLRCSPRSGDLSVYWYQQSLDQGLQFLIQYYNGEERAKGNILERFSAQQFPDLHSELNLSSLELGDSALYFCASSVTGDSHEQYFGPGTRLTVT.

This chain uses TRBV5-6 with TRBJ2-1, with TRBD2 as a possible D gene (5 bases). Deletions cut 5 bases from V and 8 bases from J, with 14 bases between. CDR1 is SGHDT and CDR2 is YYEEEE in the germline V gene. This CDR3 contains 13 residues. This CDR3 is CASRAGGSYEQFF. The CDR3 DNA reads TGTGCCAGCAGAGCTGGAGGATCGTATGAGCAGTTCTTC. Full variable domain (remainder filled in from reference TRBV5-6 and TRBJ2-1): DAGVTQSPTHLIKTRGQQVTLRCSPKSGHDTVSWYQQALGQGPQFIFQYYEEEERQRGNFPDRFSGHQFPNYSSELNVNALLLGDSALYLCASRAGGSYEQFFGPGTRLTVL.

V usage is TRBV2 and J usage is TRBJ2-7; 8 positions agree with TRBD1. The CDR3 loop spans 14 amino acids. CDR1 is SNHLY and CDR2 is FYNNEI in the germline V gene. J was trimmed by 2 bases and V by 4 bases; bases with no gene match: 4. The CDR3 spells CASSVPGGPYEQYF. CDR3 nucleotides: TGTGCCAGCAGTGTTCCAGGGGGCCCCTACGAGCAGTACTTC.

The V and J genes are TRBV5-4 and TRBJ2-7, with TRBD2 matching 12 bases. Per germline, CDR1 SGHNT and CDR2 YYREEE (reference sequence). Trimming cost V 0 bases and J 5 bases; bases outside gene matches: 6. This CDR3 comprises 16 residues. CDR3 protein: CASSLVETSGSHEQYF. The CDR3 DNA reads TGTGCCAGCAGCTTGGTGGAGACTAGCGGGAGCCACGAGCAGTACTTC.

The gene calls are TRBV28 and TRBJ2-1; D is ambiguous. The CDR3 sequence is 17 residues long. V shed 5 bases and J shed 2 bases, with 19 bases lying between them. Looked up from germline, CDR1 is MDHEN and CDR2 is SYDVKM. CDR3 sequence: CASSTQDENGPYNEQFF. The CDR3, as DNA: TGTGCCAGCAGTACCCAGGACGAAAACGGCCCCTACAATGAGCAGTTCTTC.

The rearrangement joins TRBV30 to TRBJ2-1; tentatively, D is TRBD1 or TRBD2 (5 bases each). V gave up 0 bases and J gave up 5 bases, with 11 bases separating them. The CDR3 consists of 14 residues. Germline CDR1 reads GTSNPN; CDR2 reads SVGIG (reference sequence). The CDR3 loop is CAWSVRGGDNEQFF. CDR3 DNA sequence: TGTGCCTGGAGTGTCCGTGGGGGAGACAATGAGCAGTTCTTC. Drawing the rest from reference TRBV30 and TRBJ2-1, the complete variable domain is SQTIHQWPATLVQPVGSPLSLECTVEGTSNPNLYWYRQAAGRGLQLLFYSVGIGQISSEVPQNLSASRPQDRQFILSSKKLLLSDSGFYLCAWSVRGGDNEQFFGPGTRLTVL.

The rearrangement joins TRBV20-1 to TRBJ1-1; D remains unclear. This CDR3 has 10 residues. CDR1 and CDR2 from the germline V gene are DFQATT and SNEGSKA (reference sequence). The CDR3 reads CRSGNTEAFF. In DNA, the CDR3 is TGCAGGTCAGGGAACACTGAAGCTTTCTTT.

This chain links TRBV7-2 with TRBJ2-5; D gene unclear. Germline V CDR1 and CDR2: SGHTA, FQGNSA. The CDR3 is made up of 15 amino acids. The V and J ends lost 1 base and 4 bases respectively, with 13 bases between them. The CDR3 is CASSLVGLGGETQYF. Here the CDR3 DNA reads TGTGCCAGCAGCTTAGTAGGGCTCGGCGGAGAGACCCAGTACTTC.

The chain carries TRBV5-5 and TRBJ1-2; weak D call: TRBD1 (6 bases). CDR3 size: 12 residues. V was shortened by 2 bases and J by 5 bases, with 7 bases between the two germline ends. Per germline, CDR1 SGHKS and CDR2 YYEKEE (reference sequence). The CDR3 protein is CASSFTGYGYTF. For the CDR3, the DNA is TGTGCCAGCAGCTTTACAGGGTATGGCTACACCTTC.

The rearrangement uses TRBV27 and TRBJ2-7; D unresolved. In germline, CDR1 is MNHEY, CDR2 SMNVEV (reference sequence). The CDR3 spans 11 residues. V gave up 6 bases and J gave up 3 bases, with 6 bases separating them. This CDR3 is CASRGNYEQYF. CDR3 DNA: TGTGCCAGCAGAGGAAACTACGAGCAGTACTTC.

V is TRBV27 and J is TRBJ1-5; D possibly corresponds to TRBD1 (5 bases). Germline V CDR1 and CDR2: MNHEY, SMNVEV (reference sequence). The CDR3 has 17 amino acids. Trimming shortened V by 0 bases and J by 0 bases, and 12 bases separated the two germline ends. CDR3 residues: CASSLSGTAYSNQPQHF. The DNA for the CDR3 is TGTGCCAGCAGTTTATCCGGGACGGCATATAGCAATCAGCCCCAGCATTTT.

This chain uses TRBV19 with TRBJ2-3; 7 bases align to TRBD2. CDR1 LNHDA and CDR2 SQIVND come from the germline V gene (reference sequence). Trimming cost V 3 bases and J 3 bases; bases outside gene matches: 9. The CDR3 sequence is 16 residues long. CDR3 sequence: CASSIRAGVRTDTQYF. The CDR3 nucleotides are TGTGCCAGTAGTATTCGGGCGGGAGTGAGAACAGATACGCAGTATTTT. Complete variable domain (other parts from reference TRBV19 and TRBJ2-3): DGGITQSPKYLFRKEGQNVTLSCEQNLNHDAMYWYRQDPGQGLRLIYYSQIVNDFQKGDIAEGYSVSREKKESFPLTVTSAQKNPTAFYLCASSIRAGVRTDTQYFGPGTRLTVL.

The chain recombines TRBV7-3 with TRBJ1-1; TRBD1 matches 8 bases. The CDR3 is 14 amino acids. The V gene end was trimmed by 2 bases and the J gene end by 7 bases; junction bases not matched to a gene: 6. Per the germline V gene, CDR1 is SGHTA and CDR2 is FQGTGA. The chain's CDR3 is CASSLGQGGNEAFF. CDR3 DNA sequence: TGTGCCAGCAGCTTAGGACAGGGTGGGAATGAAGCTTTCTTT. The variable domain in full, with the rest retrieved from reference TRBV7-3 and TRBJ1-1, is GAGVSQTPSNKVTEKGKYVELRCDPISGHTALYWYRQSLGQGPEFLIYFQGTGAADDSGLPNDRFFAVRPEGSVSTLKIQRTERGDSAVYLCASSLGQGGNEAFFGQGTRLTVV.

For the CDR3, the DNA is TGTGCCAGCAGCGGTGAATCCGAGCAGTACTTC. Its protein is CASSGESEQYF. The chain is built from TRBV9 and TRBJ2-7; D is ambiguous. The CDR3 loop spans 11 amino acids. CDR1 SGDLS and CDR2 YYNGEE come from the germline V gene. Trimming shortened V by 3 bases and J by 6 bases, and 7 bases separated the two germline ends.

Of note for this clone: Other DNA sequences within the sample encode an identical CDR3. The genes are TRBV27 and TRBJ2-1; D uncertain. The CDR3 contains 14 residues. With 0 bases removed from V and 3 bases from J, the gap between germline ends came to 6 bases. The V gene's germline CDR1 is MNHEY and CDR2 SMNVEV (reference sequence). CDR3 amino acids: CASSLSGVYNEQFF. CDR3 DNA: TGTGCCAGCAGTTTATCTGGTGTCTACAATGAGCAGTTCTTC.

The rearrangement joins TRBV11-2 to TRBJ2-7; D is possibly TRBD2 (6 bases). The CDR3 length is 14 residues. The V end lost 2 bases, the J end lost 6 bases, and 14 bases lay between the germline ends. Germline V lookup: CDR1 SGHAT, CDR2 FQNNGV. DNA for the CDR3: TGTGCCAGCAGCTTACCGGGACTGCTGGGCGAGCAGTACTTC. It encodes CASSLPGLLGEQYF.

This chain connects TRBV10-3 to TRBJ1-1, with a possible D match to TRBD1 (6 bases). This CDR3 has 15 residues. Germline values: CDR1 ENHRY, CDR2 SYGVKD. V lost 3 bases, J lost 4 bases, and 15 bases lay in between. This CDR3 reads CAISDPNGGATEAFF. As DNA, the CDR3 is TGTGCCATCAGTGATCCCAACGGGGGGGCCACTGAAGCTTTCTTT.

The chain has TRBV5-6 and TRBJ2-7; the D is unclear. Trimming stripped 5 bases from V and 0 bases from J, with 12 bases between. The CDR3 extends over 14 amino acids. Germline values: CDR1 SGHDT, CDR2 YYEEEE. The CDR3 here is CASSPDGFSYEQYF. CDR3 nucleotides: TGTGCCAGCAGTCCCGACGGATTCTCCTACGAGCAGTACTTC.

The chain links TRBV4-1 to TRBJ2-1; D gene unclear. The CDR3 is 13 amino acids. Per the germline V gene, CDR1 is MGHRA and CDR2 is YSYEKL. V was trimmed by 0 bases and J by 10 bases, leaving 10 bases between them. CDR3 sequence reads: CASSQEHTTEQFF. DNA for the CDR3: TGCGCCAGCAGCCAAGAGCATACAACCGAGCAGTTCTTC.

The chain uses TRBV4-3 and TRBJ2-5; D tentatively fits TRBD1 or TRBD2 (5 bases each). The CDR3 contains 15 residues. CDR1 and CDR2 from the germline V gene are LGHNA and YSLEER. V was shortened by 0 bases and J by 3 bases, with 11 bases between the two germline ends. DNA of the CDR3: TGCGCCAGCAGCCAAGATCATGAGGGGAAAGAGACCCAGTACTTC. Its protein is CASSQDHEGKETQYF.

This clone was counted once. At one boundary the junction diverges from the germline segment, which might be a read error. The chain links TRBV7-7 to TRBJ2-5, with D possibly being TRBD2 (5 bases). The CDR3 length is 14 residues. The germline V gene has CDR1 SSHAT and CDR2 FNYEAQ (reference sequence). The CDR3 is CASSLIEGLETQYF. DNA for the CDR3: TGTGCTAGCAGCTTAATAGAGGGTTTGGAGACCCAGTACTTC.

The CDR3: CASSQLVGYGYTF. The CDR3 DNA follows: TGTGCCAGCAGCCAACTGGTGGGCTATGGCTACACCTTC. This chain connects TRBV11-2 to TRBJ1-2; no clear D gene. The CDR3 loop spans 13 amino acids. The V end was cut by 5 bases, the J end by 4 bases, with 11 bases between. Germline V gene data show CDR1 as SGHAT and CDR2 as FQNNGV.

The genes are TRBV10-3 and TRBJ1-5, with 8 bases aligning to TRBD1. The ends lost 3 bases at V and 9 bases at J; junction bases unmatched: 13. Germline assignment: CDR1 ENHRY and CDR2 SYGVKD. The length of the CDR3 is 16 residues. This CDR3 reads CAISDPGTGLLGPQHF. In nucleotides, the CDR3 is TGTGCCATCAGTGACCCCGGGACAGGCCTTTTGGGGCCCCAGCATTTT.

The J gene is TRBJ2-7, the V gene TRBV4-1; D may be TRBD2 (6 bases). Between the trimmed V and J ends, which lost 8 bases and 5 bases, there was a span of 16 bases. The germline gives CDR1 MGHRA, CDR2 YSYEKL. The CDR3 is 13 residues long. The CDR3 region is CASAARRDHEQYF. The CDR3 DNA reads TGCGCCAGCGCCGCCCGGAGGGATCACGAGCAGTACTTC.

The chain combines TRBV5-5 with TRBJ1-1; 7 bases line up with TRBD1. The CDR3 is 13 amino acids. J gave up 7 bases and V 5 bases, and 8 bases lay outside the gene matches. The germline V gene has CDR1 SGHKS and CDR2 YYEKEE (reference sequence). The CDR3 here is CASSIPGTVEAFF. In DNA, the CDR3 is TGTGCCAGCAGTATTCCCGGGACAGTTGAAGCTTTCTTT.

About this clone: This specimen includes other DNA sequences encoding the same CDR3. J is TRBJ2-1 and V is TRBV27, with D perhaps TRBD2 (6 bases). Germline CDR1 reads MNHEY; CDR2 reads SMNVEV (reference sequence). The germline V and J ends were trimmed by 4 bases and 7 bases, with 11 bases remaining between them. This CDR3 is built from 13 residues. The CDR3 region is CASSSLGGNEQFF. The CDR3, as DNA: TGTGCCAGCAGTTCACTGGGGGGTAATGAGCAGTTCTTC.

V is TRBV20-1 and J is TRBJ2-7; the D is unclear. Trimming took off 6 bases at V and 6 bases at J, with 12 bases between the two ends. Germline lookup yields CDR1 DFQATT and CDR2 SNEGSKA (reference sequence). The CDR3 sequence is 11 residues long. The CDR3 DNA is TGCAGTGCCTCCTGGGGTTTCGAGCAGTACTTC. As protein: CSASWGFEQYF.

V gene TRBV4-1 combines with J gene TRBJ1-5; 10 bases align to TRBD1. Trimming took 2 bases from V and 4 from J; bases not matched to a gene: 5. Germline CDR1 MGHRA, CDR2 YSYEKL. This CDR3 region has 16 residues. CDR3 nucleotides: TGCGCCAGCAGCCAAACGACAGGGGGCAGGAATCAGCCCCAGCATTTT. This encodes CASSQTTGGRNQPQHF.

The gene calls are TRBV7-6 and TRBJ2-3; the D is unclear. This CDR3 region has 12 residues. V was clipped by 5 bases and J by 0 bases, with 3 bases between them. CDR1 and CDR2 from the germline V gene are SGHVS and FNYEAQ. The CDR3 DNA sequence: TGTGCCAGCAGCCCGAGCACAGATACGCAGTATTTT. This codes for CASSPSTDTQYF.